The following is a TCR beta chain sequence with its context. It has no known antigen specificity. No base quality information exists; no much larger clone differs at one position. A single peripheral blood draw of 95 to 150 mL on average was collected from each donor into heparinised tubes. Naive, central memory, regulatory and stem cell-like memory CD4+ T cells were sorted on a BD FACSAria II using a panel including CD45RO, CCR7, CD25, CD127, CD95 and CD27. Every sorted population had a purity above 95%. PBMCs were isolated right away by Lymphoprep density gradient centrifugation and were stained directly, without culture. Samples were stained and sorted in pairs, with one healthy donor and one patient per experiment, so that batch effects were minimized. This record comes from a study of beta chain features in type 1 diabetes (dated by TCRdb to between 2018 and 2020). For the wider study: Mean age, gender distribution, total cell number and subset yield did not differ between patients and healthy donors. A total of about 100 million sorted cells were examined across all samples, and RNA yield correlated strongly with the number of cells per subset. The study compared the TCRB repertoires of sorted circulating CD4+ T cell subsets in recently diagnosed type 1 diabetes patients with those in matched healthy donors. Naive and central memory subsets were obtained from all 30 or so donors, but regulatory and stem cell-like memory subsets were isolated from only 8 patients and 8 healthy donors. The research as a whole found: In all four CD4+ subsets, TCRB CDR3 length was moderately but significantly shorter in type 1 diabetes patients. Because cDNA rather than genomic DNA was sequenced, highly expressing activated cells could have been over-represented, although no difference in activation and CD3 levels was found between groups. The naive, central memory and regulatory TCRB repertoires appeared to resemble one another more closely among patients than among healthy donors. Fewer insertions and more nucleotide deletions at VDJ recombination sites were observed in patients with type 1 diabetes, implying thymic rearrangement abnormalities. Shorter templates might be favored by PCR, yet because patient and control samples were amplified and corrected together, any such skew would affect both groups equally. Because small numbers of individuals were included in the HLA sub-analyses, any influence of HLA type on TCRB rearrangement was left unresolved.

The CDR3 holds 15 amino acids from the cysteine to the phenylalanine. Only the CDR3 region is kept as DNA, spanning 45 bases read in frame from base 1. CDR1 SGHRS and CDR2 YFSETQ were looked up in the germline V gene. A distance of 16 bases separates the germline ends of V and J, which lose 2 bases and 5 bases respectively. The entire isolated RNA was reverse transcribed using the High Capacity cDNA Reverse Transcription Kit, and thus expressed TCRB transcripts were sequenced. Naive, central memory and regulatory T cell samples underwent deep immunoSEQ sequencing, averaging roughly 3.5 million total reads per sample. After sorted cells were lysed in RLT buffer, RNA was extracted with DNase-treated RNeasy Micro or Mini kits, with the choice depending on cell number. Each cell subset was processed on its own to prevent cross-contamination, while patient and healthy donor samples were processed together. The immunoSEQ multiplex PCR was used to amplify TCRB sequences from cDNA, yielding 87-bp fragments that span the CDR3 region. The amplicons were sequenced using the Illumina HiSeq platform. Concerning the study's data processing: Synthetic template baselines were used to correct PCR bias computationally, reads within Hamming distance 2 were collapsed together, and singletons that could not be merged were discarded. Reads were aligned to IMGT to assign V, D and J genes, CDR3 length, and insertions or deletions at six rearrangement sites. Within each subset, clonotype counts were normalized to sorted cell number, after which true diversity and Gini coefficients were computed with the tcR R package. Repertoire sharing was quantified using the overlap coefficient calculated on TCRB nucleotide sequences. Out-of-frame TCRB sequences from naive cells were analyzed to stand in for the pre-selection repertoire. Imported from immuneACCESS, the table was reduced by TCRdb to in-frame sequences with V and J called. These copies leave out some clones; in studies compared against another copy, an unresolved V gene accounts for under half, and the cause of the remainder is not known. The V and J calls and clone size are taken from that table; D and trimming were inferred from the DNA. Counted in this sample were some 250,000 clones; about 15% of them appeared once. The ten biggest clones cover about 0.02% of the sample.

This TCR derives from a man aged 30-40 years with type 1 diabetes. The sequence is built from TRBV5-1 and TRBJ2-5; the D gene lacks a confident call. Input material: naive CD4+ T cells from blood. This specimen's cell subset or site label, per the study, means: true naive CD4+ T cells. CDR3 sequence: CASSFGEAARETQYF. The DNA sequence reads TGCGCCAGCAGCTTCGGCGAGGCGGCGAGGGAGACCCAGTACTTC.